This TCR beta chain was sequenced for a study of T-cell reconstitution after alpha-beta-depleted transplantation in children. Unique molecular identifiers were incorporated when the TCRbeta library was constructed. TCRdb reprocessed the PCR reads with MiXCR, giving one entry per CDR3 protein. The sample lists a few hundred thousand distinct CDR3 sequences; 20% were seen once. The V gene's germline CDR1 is DFQATT and CDR2 SNEGSKA (reference sequence). V lost 1 base to trimming and J lost 2 bases; unmatched junction nucleotides: 4. This CDR3 has 15 residues. This clonotype came up many times. The sequenced sample was PBMCs from the stem cell graft donor, obtained from the stem cell graft. The sequence derives from a human donor who donated a stem cell graft to a child with acute myeloid leukemia. The J gene is TRBJ2-3, the V gene TRBV20-1, with 9 bases aligning to TRBD2. As DNA, the CDR3 is TGCAGTGCTAGAGCCGGGACTAGCATCACAGATACGCAGTATTTT. Translating gives CSARAGTSITDTQYF.